This T cell receptor (beta chain) was observed in a study of shared clonotypes between healthy human individuals. Study outcomes and limitations: A handful of donors shared 5% to 5.5% of their naive CD4 clonotypes.

Several immunoSEQ 96-well plates shared each subset's DNA, each plate a replicate. Produced via immunoSEQ multiplex PCR; TCRdb's table is partial and in-frame only. The sample includes roughly 770,000 clones, around 96% of them seen just once. The V gene's germline CDR1 is LGHNA and CDR2 YSLEER. This CDR3 is built from 15 residues. V was trimmed by 0 bases and J by 3 bases, leaving 11 bases between them. With regard to this clone: The antigen is unknown.

CD8 cells classed as naive were CD45RO-negative and positively selected for CCR7, excluding terminally differentiated effector memory CD45RA+ cells. Sequencing used naive CD8+ T cells sorted from blood. The rearrangement joins TRBV4-3 to TRBJ1-1; D might be TRBD1 (5 bases). The TCR comes from a man aged 30 to 39 in good health. The CDR3 reads CASSQDGQGYTEAFF. DNA of the CDR3: TGCGCCAGCAGCCAAGATGGGCAGGGATACACTGAAGCTTTCTTT.